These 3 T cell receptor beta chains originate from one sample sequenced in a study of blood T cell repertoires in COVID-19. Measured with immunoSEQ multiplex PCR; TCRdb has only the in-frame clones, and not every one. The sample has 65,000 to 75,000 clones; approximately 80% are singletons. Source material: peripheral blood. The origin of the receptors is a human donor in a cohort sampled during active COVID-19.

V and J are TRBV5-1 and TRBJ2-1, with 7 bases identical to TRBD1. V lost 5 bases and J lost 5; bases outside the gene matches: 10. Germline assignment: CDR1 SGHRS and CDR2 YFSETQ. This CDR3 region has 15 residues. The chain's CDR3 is CASSRPTGPDNEQFF. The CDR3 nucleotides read TGCGCCAGCAGTCGACCGACAGGGCCCGACAATGAGCAGTTCTTC.

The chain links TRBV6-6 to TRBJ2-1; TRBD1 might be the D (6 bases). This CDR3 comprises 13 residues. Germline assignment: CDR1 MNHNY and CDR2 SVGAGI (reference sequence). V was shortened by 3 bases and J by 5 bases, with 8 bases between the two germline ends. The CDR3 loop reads CASSYGTHNEQFF. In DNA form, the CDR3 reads TGTGCCAGCAGTTATGGGACACACAATGAGCAGTTCTTC.

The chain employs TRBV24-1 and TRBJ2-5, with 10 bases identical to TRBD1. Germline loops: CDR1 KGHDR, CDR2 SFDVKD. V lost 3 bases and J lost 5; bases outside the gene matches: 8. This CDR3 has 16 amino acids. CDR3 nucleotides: TGTGCCACCAGTGATCCTATGACAGGGGGCGTGGAGACCCAGTACTTC. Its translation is CATSDPMTGGVETQYF.